The 26 T cell receptor beta chains listed next were all sequenced from one sample in a study of blood T cells in healthy people across ages. The use of a sample-barcoded 5' primer and a J-beta primer mix characterized a second PCR of roughly 6 to 11 cycles. TCRdb redid the calling of the 5' RACE reads with MiXCR, one entry per CDR3 protein. This sample has about 930,000 distinct CDR3 sequences; roughly 29% occur once, and the top ten carry roughly 10%. This sample was shared with a second study, whose subject was T cells of mothers and their children.

Sequencing was performed on blood. The receptors were gathered from a woman aged 40 to 55 in good health.

Only one count was recorded for this clonotype. J is TRBJ1-5 and V is TRBV7-2; a possible D gene is TRBD1 (6 bases). There are 15 residues in the CDR3. Germline loops: CDR1 SGHTA, CDR2 FQGNSA. V lost 0 bases and J 4 bases, leaving 10 bases between the germline ends. In DNA, the CDR3 is TGTGCCAGCAGCTTAGCAGGACAGTGGAATCAGCCCCAGCATTTT. This translates into CASSLAGQWNQPQHF.

Comment on this clonotype: Its ends do not fully match the called genes, so a read error is possible. The rearrangement uses TRBV6-1 and TRBJ1-5; D is unclear. CDR1 MNHNS and CDR2 SASEGT come from the germline V gene. The CDR3 loop spans 14 amino acids. CDR3 protein: CDSSEWASNQPQHF. DNA for the CDR3: TGTGACAGCAGTGAATGGGCCAGCAATCAGCCCCAGCATTTT.

At least ten counts were recorded for this clonotype. This chain links TRBV27 with TRBJ2-1; the D gene is possibly TRBD2 (5 bases). This CDR3 comprises 13 residues. The germline CDR1 and CDR2 sequences are MNHEY and SMNVEV (reference sequence). The V gene lost 2 bases and the J gene lost 4 bases, with 6 bases spanning the gap. CDR3 nucleotides: TGTGCCAGCAGTTTACTAGCTTACAATGAGCAGTTCTTC. As protein: CASSLLAYNEQFF.

The chain links TRBV5-5 to TRBJ1-4; 7 nucleotides line up with TRBD1. CDR3 length equals 15 residues. V dropped 0 bases and J dropped 8; count of bases not matched to a gene: 7. Germline V CDR1 and CDR2: SGHKS, YYEKEE (reference sequence). CDR3 coding DNA: TGTGCCAGCAGCTTGGGCCCCAGGGGGGAGGAAAAACTGTTTTTT. Its protein is CASSLGPRGEEKLFF.

Points on this clonotype: The junction departs from the called germline gene at one end, perhaps through a read error. The chain employs TRBV28 and TRBJ1-1; maybe TRBD1 (5 bases). Germline V gene sequence: CDR1 MDHEN, CDR2 SYDVKM. There are 14 residues in the CDR3. CDR3 residues: CASTSHGGNTEAFF. In nucleotides, the CDR3 is TGTGCCAGCACCTCCCATGGGGGGAACACTGAGGCTTTCTTT.

There are many counts of this clonotype. The chain joins TRBV11-2 to TRBJ2-7; D remains ambiguous. The CDR3 is 15 amino acids. Trimming took 2 bases from V and 0 from J, leaving 11 bases between them. Germline V gene lookup returns CDR1 SGHAT and CDR2 FQNNGV. This chain's CDR3 is CASSLPPAGSYEQYF. For the CDR3, the DNA is TGTGCCAGCAGCTTACCCCCCGCCGGCTCCTACGAGCAGTACTTC.

This clonotype was recorded many times. V usage is TRBV5-1 and J usage is TRBJ2-7; no firm D call. This CDR3 is 15 amino acids long. The V and J ends lost 0 bases and 3 bases respectively, with 13 bases between them. Germline V gene lookup returns CDR1 SGHRS and CDR2 YFSETQ. DNA for the CDR3: TGCGCCAGCAGCTTGGAGGGTGGGTGGAGCTACGAGCAGTACTTC. Encoded protein: CASSLEGGWSYEQYF.

V is TRBV10-3 and J is TRBJ2-7; a possible D gene is TRBD1 (5 bases). The CDR3 covers 14 residues. Trimming left V 0 bases short and J 3 bases short, with 9 bases between. Looked up from germline, CDR1 is ENHRY and CDR2 is SYGVKD. CDR3 bases: TGTGCCATCAGTGAGTCAGGCAGGGACTACGAGCAGTACTTC. Translating gives CAISESGRDYEQYF.

This clonotype was counted between two and nine times. The rearrangement uses TRBV10-3 and TRBJ1-2, with D perhaps matching TRBD1 (5 bases). Germline V gene lookup returns CDR1 ENHRY and CDR2 SYGVKD. The CDR3 is 15 residues long. The V and J ends lost 0 bases and 0 bases respectively, with 8 bases between them. The CDR3 DNA is TGTGCCATCAGTGAGTCGCAGGGTACTAACTATGGCTACACCTTC. Amino acids: CAISESQGTNYGYTF.

V and J are TRBV14 and TRBJ2-7; no clear D gene. CDR1 SGHDN and CDR2 FVKESK come from the germline V gene. V lost 0 bases and J lost 0, with 12 bases in between. CDR3 size: 16 residues. CDR3 region: CASSQEIGYSSYEQYF. The CDR3, as DNA: TGTGCCAGCAGCCAAGAAATAGGATACAGCTCCTACGAGCAGTACTTC. Full variable domain (rest looked up from reference TRBV14 and TRBJ2-7): EAGVTQFPSHSVIEKGQTVTLRCDPISGHDNLYWYRRVMGKEIKFLLHFVKESKQDESGMPNNRFLAERTGGTYSTLKVQPAELEDSGVYFCASSQEIGYSSYEQYFGPGTRLTVT.

This clonotype was seen repeatedly, ten times or more. The gene calls are TRBV7-9 and TRBJ2-1; D unresolved. The CDR3 has 13 residues. From germline, CDR1 is SEHNR and CDR2 FQNEAQ (reference sequence). Trimming stripped 4 bases from V and 0 bases from J, with 4 bases between. CDR3 in amino acids: CASSSSSYNEQFF. Here the CDR3 DNA reads TGTGCCAGCAGCTCGAGCTCCTACAATGAGCAGTTCTTC.

The sample holds a few counts of this clonotype. The V gene is TRBV5-6, the J gene TRBJ1-2; D ambiguous. V was shortened by 3 bases and J by 5 bases, with 14 bases between the two germline ends. Germline loops: CDR1 SGHDT, CDR2 YYEEEE. There are 14 residues in the CDR3. The CDR3 bases are TGTGCCAGCAGCTCCTCCTTGGAGTCATATGGCTACACCTTC. Translating it yields CASSSSLESYGYTF.

DNA for the CDR3: TGTGCCACCAGCAGAGACAGGGGTGAAAAACTGTTTTTT. Translating it yields CATSRDRGEKLFF. This chain connects TRBV15 to TRBJ1-4; TRBD1 is a possible D gene (6 bases). CDR1 is LNHNV, CDR2 YYDKDF, per germline (reference sequence). This CDR3 is 13 amino acids long. V was pared by 0 bases and J by 7 bases, with 6 bases between.

The chain has TRBV30 and TRBJ1-2; a possible D gene is TRBD1 (5 bases). Germline V lookup: CDR1 GTSNPN, CDR2 SVGIG (reference sequence). The CDR3 spans 13 residues. V was clipped by 2 bases and J by 2 bases, with 9 bases between them. The chain's CDR3 is CAWSRDENYGYTF. In DNA form, the CDR3 reads TGTGCCTGGAGTAGGGACGAAAACTATGGCTACACCTTC.

On this clonotype: Possible read error: a much larger clone is one base away. The chain has TRBV7-7 and TRBJ2-5; 10 bases match TRBD2. Looked up from germline, CDR1 is SSHAT and CDR2 is FNYEAQ (reference sequence). The CDR3 covers 15 residues. CDR3 region: CASGLAGGSAETQYF. The CDR3 nucleotides read TGTGCTAGCGGCTTAGCGGGGGGTAGCGCAGAGACCCAGTACTTC.

This chain links TRBV12-3 or TRBV12-4 with TRBJ1-1; possibly TRBD1 for D (5 bases). The CDR3 sequence is 14 residues long. The germline V and J ends were trimmed by 5 bases and 1 base, with 11 bases remaining between them. Here the CDR3 reads CASSPGTQNTEAFF. CDR3 sequence (DNA): TGTGCCAGCAGTCCGGGGACCCAGAACACTGAAGCTTTCTTT.

Comments on this clonotype: An end of the junction differs from the germline gene, which may be a read error. The CDR3 protein is CASNLKGARGYTF. The CDR3 bases are TGTGCCAGCAATTTAAAAGGGGCGCGGGGCTACACCTTC. The chain employs TRBV28 and TRBJ1-2, with a possible D match to TRBD1 (5 bases). The germline V gene has CDR1 MDHEN and CDR2 SYDVKM. The CDR3 has 13 residues.

This clonotype was recorded many times. This sequence joins TRBV6-2 or TRBV6-3 and TRBJ2-1; 7 positions agree with TRBD1. V dropped 5 bases and J dropped 4; count of bases not matched to a gene: 14. Germline assignment: CDR1 MNHEY and CDR2 SVGEGT. The length of the CDR3 is 17 residues. The CDR3 is CASSPGATGLIYNEQFF. The CDR3 bases are TGTGCCAGCAGTCCAGGGGCGACAGGGCTAATTTACAATGAGCAGTTCTTC.

DNA of the CDR3: TGTGCCAGCAGCTGGGGGAGGCAGCCCCAGCATTTT. Translated: CASSWGRQPQHF. The gene calls are TRBV28 and TRBJ1-5, with D possibly matching TRBD1 (5 bases). Looked up from germline, CDR1 is MDHEN and CDR2 is SYDVKM. V lost 6 bases and J 7 bases, leaving 10 bases between the germline ends. The length of the CDR3 is 12 residues.

This clonotype showed up just a few times. The chain recombines TRBV7-2 with TRBJ2-1, with D unresolved. This CDR3 spans 14 amino acids. V was clipped by 7 bases and J by 5 bases, with 15 bases between them. Germline CDR1 is SGHTA and CDR2 is FQGNSA. CDR3 residues: CASIPPDHHNEQFF. The CDR3 bases are TGTGCCAGCATACCACCCGACCACCACAATGAGCAGTTCTTC.

This clonotype showed up just a few times. This chain joins TRBV5-1 and TRBJ1-1; D ambiguous. The CDR3 length is 15 residues. Germline-derived CDR1 and CDR2 are SGHRS and YFSETQ. V lost 0 bases, J lost 1 base, and 10 bases lay in between. The CDR3 nucleotides read TGCGCCAGCAGCTTGGGGGTCAAAACGAACACTGAAGCTTTCTTT. Amino acid sequence: CASSLGVKTNTEAFF.

This clonotype was seen ten or more times. The genes are TRBV28 and TRBJ2-5; D may be TRBD1 (5 bases). This CDR3 comprises 14 residues. V lost 5 bases, J lost 1 base, and 11 bases lay in between. CDR1 MDHEN and CDR2 SYDVKM come from the germline V gene. CDR3 nucleotide sequence: TGTGCCAGCAGTCCCGGTGGGGCCCAAGAGACCCAGTACTTC. It translates to CASSPGGAQETQYF.

Of note for this clonotype: The junction shows a germline mismatch at one end, possibly a read error. The chain recombines TRBV5-1 with TRBJ2-3; no firm D call. CDR3 length equals 13 residues. The germline gives CDR1 SGHRS, CDR2 YFSETQ. The CDR3 coding sequence is TGTGCCAGCAGCTTAGAGGCCGCAGATACGCAGTATTTT. It translates to CASSLEAADTQYF.

This clonotype was counted ten times or more. This sequence joins TRBV7-2 and TRBJ2-1; 7 bases align to TRBD2. With 5 bases clipped from V and 4 bases from J, the junction kept 11 bases outside the gene matches. The CDR3 sequence is 16 residues long. Germline V gene lookup returns CDR1 SGHTA and CDR2 FQGNSA. The CDR3, as DNA: TGTGCCAGCAGCGGATTCGGGGCGGGGGAGTACAATGAGCAGTTCTTC. This gives the protein CASSGFGAGEYNEQFF.

This clonotype was counted many times. The V call is TRBV20-1, the J call TRBJ2-1; the D gene could be TRBD1 or TRBD2 (5 bases each). The germline V and J ends were trimmed by 0 bases and 6 bases, with 12 bases remaining between them. This CDR3 spans 14 amino acids. Germline CDR1 reads DFQATT; CDR2 reads SNEGSKA (reference sequence). The DNA for the CDR3 is TGCAGTGCTAGAGAGCCAGTGAGGGGCAATGAGCAGTTCTTC. This gives the protein CSAREPVRGNEQFF.

Only a few counts were recorded for this clonotype. This chain links TRBV28 with TRBJ1-6, with no clear D. Germline CDR1 MDHEN, CDR2 SYDVKM. Trimming cost V 2 bases and J 5 bases, with 10 bases left between them. The length of the CDR3 is 15 residues. The CDR3 region is CASSLLDGNNSPLHF. DNA for the CDR3: TGTGCCAGCAGTTTACTTGACGGAAATAATTCACCCCTCCACTTT. The variable domain in full, with the rest retrieved from reference TRBV28 and TRBJ1-6, is DVKVTQSSRYLVKRTGEKVFLECVQDMDHENMFWYRQDPGLGLRLIYFSYDVKMKEKGDIPEGYSVSREKKERFSLILESASTNQTSMYLCASSLLDGNNSPLHFGNGTRLTVT.